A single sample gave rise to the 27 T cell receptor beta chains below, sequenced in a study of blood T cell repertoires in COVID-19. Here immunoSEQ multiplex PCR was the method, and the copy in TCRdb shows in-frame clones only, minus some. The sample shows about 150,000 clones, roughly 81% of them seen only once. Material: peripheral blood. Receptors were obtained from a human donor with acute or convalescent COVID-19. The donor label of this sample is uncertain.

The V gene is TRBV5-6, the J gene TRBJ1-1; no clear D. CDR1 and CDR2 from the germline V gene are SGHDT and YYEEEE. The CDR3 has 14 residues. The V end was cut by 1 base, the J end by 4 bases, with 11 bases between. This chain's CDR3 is CASSLYSAGTEAFF. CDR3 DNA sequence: TGTGCCAGCAGCTTGTATTCTGCGGGCACTGAAGCTTTCTTT.

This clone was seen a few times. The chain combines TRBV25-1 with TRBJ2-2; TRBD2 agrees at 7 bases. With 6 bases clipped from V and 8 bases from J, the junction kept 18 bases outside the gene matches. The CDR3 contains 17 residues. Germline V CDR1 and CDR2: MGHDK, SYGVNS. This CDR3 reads CASSPQPGGKSIGELFF. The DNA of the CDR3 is TGTGCCAGCAGCCCCCAGCCGGGAGGAAAGAGTATTGGGGAGCTGTTTTTT. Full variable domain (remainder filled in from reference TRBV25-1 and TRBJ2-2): EADIYQTPRYLVIGTGKKITLECSQTMGHDKMYWYQQDPGMELHLIHYSYGVNSTEKGDLSSESTVSRIRTEHFPLTLESARPSHTSQYLCASSPQPGGKSIGELFFGEGSRLTVL.

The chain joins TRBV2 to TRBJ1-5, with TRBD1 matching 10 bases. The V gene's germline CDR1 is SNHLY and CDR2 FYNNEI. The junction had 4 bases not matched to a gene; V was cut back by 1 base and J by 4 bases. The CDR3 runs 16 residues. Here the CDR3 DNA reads TGTGCCAGCAGTGAAGGAAGACAGGGGGCGAATCAGCCCCAGCATTTT. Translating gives CASSEGRQGANQPQHF.

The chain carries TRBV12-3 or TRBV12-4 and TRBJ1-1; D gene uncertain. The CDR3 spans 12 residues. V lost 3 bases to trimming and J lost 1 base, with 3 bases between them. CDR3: CASSFWNTEAFF. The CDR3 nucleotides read TGTGCCAGCAGTTTCTGGAACACTGAAGCTTTCTTT.

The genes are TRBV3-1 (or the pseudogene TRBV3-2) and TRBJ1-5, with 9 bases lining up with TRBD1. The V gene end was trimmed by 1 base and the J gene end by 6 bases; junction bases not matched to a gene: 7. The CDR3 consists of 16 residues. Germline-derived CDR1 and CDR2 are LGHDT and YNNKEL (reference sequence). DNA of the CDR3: TGTGCCAGCAGCCAAGGCGGACAGGGGTTAGGTCAGCCCCAGCATTTT. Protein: CASSQGGQGLGQPQHF.

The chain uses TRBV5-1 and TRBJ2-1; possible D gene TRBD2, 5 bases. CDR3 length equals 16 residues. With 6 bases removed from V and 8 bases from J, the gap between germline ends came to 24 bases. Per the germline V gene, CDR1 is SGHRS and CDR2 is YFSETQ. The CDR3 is CASTPPLGVGSDEQFF. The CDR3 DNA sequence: TGCGCCAGCACCCCTCCCCTGGGAGTAGGGTCGGATGAGCAGTTCTTC.

CDR3 in DNA: TGTGCCAGCAGCTTGGCCGGGAGGGGTGCCTACGAGCAGTACTTC. Protein product: CASSLAGRGAYEQYF. The genes are TRBV5-4 and TRBJ2-7; 8 positions match TRBD2. The CDR3 spans 15 residues. V trimming: 0 bases; J trimming: 2 bases; junction bases outside the gene matches: 4. The germline V gene encodes CDR1 SGHNT and CDR2 YYREEE (reference sequence).

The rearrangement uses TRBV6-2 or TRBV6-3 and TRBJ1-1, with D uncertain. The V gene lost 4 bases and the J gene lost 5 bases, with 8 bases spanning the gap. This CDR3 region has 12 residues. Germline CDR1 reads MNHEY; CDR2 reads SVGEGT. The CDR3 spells CASSLPRTEAFF. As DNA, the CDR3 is TGTGCCAGCAGTTTGCCTCGGACTGAAGCTTTCTTT.

CDR3 coding DNA: TGTGCCAGCAGCTCGGGACAGAGGATTGGCTACACCTTC. Amino acid sequence: CASSSGQRIGYTF. The chain is built from TRBV28 and TRBJ1-2; TRBD1 matches 7 bases. The V segment lost 6 bases and the J segment 7 bases; nucleotides outside the gene matches: 8. CDR1 and CDR2 from the germline V gene are MDHEN and SYDVKM. This CDR3 spans 13 amino acids.

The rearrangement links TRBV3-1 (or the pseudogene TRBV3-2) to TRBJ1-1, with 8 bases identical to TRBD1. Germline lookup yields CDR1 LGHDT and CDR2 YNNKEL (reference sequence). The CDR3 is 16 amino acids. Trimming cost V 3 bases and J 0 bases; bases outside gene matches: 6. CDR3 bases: TGTGCCAGCAGCCAGGGTCTACAGGGGGTGAACACTGAAGCTTTCTTT. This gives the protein CASSQGLQGVNTEAFF.

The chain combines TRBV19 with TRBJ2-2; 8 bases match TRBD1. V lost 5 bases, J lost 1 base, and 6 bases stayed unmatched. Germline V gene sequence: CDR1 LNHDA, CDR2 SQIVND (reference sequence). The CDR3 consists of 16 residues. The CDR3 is CASSLPGTGNTGELFF. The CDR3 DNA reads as TGTGCCAGTAGTCTGCCCGGGACAGGGAACACCGGGGAGCTGTTTTTT.

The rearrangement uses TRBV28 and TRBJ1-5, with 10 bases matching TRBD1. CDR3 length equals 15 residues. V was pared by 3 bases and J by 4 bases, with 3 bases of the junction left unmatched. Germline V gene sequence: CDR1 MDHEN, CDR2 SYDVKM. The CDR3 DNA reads TGTGCCAGCAGTTTTCGACAGGGGGCGAATCAGCCCCAGCATTTT. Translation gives CASSFRQGANQPQHF.

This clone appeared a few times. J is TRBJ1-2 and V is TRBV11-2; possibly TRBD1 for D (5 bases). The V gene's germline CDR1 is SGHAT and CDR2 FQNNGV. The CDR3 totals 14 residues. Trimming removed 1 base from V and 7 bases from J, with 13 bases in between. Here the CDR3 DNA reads TGTGCCAGCAGCTTAGTGGGGGGAAAGGGTGGCTACACCTTC. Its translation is CASSLVGGKGGYTF.

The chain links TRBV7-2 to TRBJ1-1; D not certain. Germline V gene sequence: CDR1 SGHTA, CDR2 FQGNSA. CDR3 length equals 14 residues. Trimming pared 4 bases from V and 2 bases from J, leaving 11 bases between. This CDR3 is CASSSRGLNTEAFF. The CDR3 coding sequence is TGTGCCAGCAGCTCTAGAGGGCTTAACACTGAAGCTTTCTTT.

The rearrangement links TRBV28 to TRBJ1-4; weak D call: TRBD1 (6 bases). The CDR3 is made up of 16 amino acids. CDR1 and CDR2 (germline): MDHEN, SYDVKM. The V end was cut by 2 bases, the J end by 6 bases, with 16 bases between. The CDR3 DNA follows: TGTGCCAGCAGTTTAACTTTGGGGGCAGGGTATGAAAAACTGTTTTTT. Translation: CASSLTLGAGYEKLFF.

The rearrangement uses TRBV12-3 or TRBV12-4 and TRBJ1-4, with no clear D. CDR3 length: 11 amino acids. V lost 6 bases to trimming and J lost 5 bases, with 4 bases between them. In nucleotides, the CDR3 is TGTGCCAGCAGCTCGAATGAAAAACTGTTTTTT. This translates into CASSSNEKLFF.

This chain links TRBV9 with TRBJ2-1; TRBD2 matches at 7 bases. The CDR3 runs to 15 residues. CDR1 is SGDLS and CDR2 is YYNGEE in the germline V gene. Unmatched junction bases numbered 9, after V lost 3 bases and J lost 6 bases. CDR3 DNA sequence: TGTGCCAGCAGCGGGGGTGCGGGGGTTCGCAATGAGCAGTTCTTC. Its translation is CASSGGAGVRNEQFF.

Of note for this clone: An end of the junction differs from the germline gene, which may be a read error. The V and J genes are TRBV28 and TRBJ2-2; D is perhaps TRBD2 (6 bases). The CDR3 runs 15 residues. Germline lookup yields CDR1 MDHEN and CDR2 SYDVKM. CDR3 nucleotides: TGTGCCACCAGTGGGGGGACCAAGAACACCGGGGAGCTGTTTTTT. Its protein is CATSGGTKNTGELFF.

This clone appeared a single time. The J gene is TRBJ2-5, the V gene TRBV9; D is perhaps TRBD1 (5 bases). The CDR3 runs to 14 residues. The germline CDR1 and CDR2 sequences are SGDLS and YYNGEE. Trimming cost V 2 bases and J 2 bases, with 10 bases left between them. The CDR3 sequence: CASSVTDTQETQYF. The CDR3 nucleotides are TGTGCCAGCAGCGTGACAGATACGCAAGAGACCCAGTACTTC.

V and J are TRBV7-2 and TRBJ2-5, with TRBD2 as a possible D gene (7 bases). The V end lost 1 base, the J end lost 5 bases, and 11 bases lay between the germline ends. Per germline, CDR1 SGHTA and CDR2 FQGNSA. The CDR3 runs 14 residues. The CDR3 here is CASSLGGGTETQYF. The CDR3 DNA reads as TGTGCCAGCAGCTTAGGGGGGGGCACTGAGACCCAGTACTTC.

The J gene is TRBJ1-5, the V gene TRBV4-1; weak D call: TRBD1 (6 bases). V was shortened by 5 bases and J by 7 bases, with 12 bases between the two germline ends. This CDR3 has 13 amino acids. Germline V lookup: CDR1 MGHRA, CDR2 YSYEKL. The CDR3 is CASSFFQGQPQHF. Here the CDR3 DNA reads TGCGCCAGCAGCTTTTTCCAGGGGCAGCCCCAGCATTTT.

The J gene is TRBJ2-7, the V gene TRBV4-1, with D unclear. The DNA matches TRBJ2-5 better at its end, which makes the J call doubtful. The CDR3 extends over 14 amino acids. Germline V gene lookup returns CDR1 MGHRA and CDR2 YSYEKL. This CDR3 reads CASSQAVLGETQYF. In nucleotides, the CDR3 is TGCGCCAGCAGCCAAGCCGTGCTTGGGGAGACCCAGTACTTC.

DNA for the CDR3: TGTGCCAGTAGTATACAGGGATCCGTCAACTATGGCTACACCTTC. Its translation: CASSIQGSVNYGYTF. The chain recombines TRBV19 with TRBJ1-2; TRBD1 is a possible D gene (5 bases). Germline loops: CDR1 LNHDA, CDR2 SQIVND (reference sequence). This CDR3 region has 15 residues. The V gene lost 2 bases and the J gene lost 2 bases, with 12 bases spanning the gap.

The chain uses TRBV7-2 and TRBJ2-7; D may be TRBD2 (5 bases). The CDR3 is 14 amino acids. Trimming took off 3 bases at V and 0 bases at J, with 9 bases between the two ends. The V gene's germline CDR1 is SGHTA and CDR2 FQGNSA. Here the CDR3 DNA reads TGTGCCAGCAGCTTTACGGGGAGCTCCTACGAGCAGTACTTC. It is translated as CASSFTGSSYEQYF.

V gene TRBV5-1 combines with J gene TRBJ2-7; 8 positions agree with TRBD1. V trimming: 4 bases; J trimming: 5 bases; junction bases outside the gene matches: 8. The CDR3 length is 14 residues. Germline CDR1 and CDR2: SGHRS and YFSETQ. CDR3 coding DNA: TGCGCCAGCAGCCCCGACAGGGGCCCTGACGAGCAGTACTTC. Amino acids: CASSPDRGPDEQYF.

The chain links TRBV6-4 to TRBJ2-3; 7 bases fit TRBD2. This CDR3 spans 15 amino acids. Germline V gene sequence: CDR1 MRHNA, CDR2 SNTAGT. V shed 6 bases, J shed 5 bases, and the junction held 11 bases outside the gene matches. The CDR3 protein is CASSEYGRIGDTQYF. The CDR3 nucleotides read TGTGCCAGCAGCGAGTACGGGAGGATCGGAGATACGCAGTATTTT.

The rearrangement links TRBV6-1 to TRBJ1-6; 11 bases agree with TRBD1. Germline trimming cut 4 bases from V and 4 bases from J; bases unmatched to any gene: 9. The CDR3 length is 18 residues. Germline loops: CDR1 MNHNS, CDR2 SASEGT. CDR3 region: CASSVGWDRGYYNSPLHF. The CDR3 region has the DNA TGTGCCAGCAGTGTCGGCTGGGACAGGGGGTATTATAATTCACCCCTCCACTTT.